The TCR beta chain described here comes from a study of response to subunit inactivated influenza vaccine (dated by TCRdb to the late 2010s). Context from the whole study: The study used deep quantitative T cell receptor repertoire profiling to track responses to a trivalent subunit inactivated influenza vaccine.

What the authors observed across the whole study: It was suggested by the authors that each seasonal influenza vaccination may recruit only a limited number of new T cells.

Libraries were made using RT-PCR. Sequencing instrument: Illumina HiSeq 2500. The raw public reads went through TCRdb reprocessing: fastp at Q25, MiXCR clone calling, in-frame beta chains kept. Every entry covers one CDR3 protein and lists the most common genes and DNA from its rows. The sample table holds about 780,000 distinct CDR3 sequences, of which roughly 20% were seen once. About 11% of the sample comes from the top ten. Comments on this clonotype: The antigen it binds to is not known. Base qualities were left out, and no much larger clone turns up one base away.

The CDR3 goes from the cysteine to the phenylalanine over 17 residues. CDR3 DNA only is kept here, 51 bases in frame from base 1. The germline V end is reduced by 2 bases and the J end by 2 bases; junction bases left unmatched: 10. This receptor was identified in a middle-aged man who received an inactivated influenza vaccine. Donor details come from another sample of the same person, matched by shared clones. The chain is encoded by TRBV12-3 or TRBV12-4 joined to TRBJ2-7; 9 bases in between match TRBD2. The specimen was PBMCs from blood, collected 4 to 6 days after vaccination. Here is the DNA: TGTGCCAGCAGTTTAATCCCGTTAGCGGGAGAAACCTACGAGCAGTACTTC. Its amino acids are CASSLIPLAGETYEQYF.